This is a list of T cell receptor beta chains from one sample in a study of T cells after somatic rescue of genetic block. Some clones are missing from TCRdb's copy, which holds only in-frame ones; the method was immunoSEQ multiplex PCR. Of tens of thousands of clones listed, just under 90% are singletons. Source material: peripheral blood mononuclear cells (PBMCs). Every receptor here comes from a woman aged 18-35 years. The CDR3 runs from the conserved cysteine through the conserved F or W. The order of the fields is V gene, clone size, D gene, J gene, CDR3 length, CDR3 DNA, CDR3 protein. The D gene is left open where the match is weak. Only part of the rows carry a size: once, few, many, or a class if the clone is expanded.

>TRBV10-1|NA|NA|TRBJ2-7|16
TGCGCCAGCAGGGACCGGGGGGACAGAAAATACTACGAGCAGTACTTC
CASRDRGDRKYYEQYF
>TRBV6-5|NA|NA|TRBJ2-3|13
TGTGCCAGCATTGAGCGGAACACAGATACGCAGTATTTT
CASIERNTDTQYF
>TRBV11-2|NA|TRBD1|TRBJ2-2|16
TGTGCCAGCACGTATGGGGACAGGGTTGTGACCGGGGAGCTGTTTTTT
CASTYGDRVVTGELFF
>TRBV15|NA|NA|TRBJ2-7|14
TGTGCCACCAGCGGACGCAGAGGGGGTGGTGGGCAGTACTTC
CATSGRRGGGGQYF
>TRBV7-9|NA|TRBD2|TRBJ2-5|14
TGTGCCAGCAGCGTGGGACTAGGGGACCCGACCCAGTACTTC
CASSVGLGDPTQYF
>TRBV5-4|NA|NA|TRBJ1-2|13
TGTGCCAGCAGCTTGGCGGGGAGTGAAGTCCTTTCCTTC
CASSLAGSEVLSF
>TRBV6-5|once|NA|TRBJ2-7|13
TGTGCCAGCAGTTACTCGGCCAGGGGCGAGCAGTACTTC
CASSYSARGEQYF
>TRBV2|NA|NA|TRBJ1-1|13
TGTGCCAGCAGTATGCGGGGGCTCACTGAAGCTTTCTTT
CASSMRGLTEAFF
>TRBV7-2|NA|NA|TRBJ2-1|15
TGTGCCAGCAGCCCCAAAGGGCGACAAGCCAATGAGCAGTTCTTC
CASSPKGRQANEQFF
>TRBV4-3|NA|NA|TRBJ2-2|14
TGCGCCAGCAGCCAAGGGGTCCGCCCGGGTGGGCTGTTTTTT
CASSQGVRPGGLFF
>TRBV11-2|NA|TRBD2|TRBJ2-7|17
TGTGCCAGCAATACGGGAGGGCCAAAGGGAAGGTCCTACGAGCAGTACTTC
CASNTGGPKGRSYEQYF
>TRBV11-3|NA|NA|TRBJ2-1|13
TGTGCCAGCAGCTTAGACCCCCACAATGAGCAGTTCTTC
CASSLDPHNEQFF
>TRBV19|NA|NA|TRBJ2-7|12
TGTGCCAGTAGTGCAGGAGTCTACGAGCAGTACTTC
CASSAGVYEQYF
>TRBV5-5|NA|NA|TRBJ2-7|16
TGTGCCAGCAGCTTGGGACGTTACCGTGTATCCTACGAGCAGTACTTC
CASSLGRYRVSYEQYF
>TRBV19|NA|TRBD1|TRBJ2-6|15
TGTGCCAGTAGTCGACAGGGTTTCGGGGCCAACGTCCTGACTTTC
CASSRQGFGANVLTF
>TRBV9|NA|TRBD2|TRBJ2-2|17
TGTGCCAGCAGCGTGGTCGGGACTAGCGGGTTGGGCGGGGAGCTGTTTTTT
CASSVVGTSGLGGELFF
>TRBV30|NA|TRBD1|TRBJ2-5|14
TGTGCCTGGAGTACGAGACAGGGGCGGGAGACCCAGTACTTC
CAWSTRQGRETQYF
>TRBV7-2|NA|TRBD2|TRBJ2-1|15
TGTGCCAGCAGCGTACTAGCGGGAGGCCGAAATGAGCAGTTCTTC
CASSVLAGGRNEQFF
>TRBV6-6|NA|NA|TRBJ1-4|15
TGTGCCAGCAGTTACACCCTAGGGTTTAATGAAAAACTGTTTTTT
CASSYTLGFNEKLFF
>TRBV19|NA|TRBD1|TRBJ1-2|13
TGTGCCAGCTGGGACAGGGATTGGAATGGCTACACCTTC
CASWDRDWNGYTF
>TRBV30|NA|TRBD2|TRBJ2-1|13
TGTGCCCGCTTAGCGGGAGATTACAATGAGCAGTTCTTC
CARLAGDYNEQFF
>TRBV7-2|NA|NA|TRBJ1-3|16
TGTGCCAGCAGCTTAGGAGGTTTAAGCTCTGGAAACACCATATATTTT
CASSLGGLSSGNTIYF
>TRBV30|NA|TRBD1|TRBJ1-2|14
TGTGCCTGGAGTGGACAGGGGAAAGAGGCTGGCTACACCTTC
CAWSGQGKEAGYTF
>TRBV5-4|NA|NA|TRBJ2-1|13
TGTGCCATCTCTCCCAAACCCTACAATGAGCAGTTCTTC
CAISPKPYNEQFF
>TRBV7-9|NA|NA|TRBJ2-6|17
TGTGCCAGCAGCTTTAGCGGTTCGAGCTCTGGGGCCAACGTCCTGACTTTC
CASSFSGSSSGANVLTF
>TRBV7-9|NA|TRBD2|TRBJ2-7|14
TGTGCCAGCCTGACTAGCGGGAGGGCCCACGAGCAGTACTTC
CASLTSGRAHEQYF
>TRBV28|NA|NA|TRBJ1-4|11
TGTGCCAGCAGTTATAGAGAAAAACTGTTTTTT
CASSYREKLFF
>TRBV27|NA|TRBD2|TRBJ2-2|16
TGTGCCAGCAGTTTCATGGGACTAGTTGAAACCGGGGAGCTGTTTTTT
CASSFMGLVETGELFF
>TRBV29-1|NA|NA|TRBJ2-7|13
TGCAGCGGACTTGGGGGTGCAACCTACGAGCAGTACTTC
CSGLGGATYEQYF
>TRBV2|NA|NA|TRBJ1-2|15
TGTGCCAGCAGTGATGAGACCGGGTCTCGTATTGGCTACACCTTC
CASSDETGSRIGYTF
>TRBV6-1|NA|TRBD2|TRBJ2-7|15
TGTGCCAGCAGTGGGCAAGCGGGAAGCTCCTACGAGCAGTACTTC
CASSGQAGSSYEQYF
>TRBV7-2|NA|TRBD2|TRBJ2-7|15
TGTGCCAGCAGCTTAGCGCTAGCGGGAGAGTACGAGCAGTACTTC
CASSLALAGEYEQYF
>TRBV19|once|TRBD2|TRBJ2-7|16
TGTGCCAGTAGTGCCCTCGCCGGGAGGTTGGCCTACGAGCAGTACTTC
CASSALAGRLAYEQYF
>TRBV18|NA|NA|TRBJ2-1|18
TGTGCCAGCTCATCCGCCCGAGGGGATCGGGGACCCCACAATGAGCAGTTCTTC
CASSSARGDRGPHNEQFF
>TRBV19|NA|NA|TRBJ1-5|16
TGTGCCAGTAGTCTCGACTCTGACAGTAGCAATCAGCCCCAGCATTTT
CASSLDSDSSNQPQHF
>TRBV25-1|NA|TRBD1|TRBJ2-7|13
TGTGCCAGCAGTGTCACAGGGGTCTACGAGCAGTACTTC
CASSVTGVYEQYF
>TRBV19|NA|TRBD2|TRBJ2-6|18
TGTGCCAGTAGTCCGATGCGGGGGGCAGACTCTGGGGCCAACGTCCTGACTTTC
CASSPMRGADSGANVLTF
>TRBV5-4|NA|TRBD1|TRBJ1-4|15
TGTGCCAGCAGCTTGGCCGGGACAGGGGGTGAAAAACTGTTTTTT
CASSLAGTGGEKLFF
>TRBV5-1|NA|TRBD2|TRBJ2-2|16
TGCGCCAGCAGCCAAGCGGGAGGGCCCTACACCGGGGAGCTGTTTTTT
CASSQAGGPYTGELFF
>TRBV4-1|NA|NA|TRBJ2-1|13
TGCGCCAGCAGCCTCACACGTTGGGGTGAGCAGTTCTTC
CASSLTRWGEQFF
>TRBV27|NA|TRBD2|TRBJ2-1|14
TGTGCCAGCATTCCGGCGGGAGGGCCCAGAGCGAGGTTCTTC
CASIPAGGPRARFF
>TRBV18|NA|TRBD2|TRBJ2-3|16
TGTGCCAGCTCACCCACCGGGACTAGTAACACAGATACGCAGTATTTT
CASSPTGTSNTDTQYF
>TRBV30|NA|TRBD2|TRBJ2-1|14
TGTGCCTGGAGTCCTAGCGGGAGGTACAATGAGCAGTTCTTC
CAWSPSGRYNEQFF
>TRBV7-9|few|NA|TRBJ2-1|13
TGTGCCAGCCGGCTACTAACTGGCGGTGAGCAGTTCTTC
CASRLLTGGEQFF
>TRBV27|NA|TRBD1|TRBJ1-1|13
TGTGCCAGCCAGGGGGCGTTGAACACTGAAGCTTTCTTT
CASQGALNTEAFF
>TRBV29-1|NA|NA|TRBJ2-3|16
TGCAGCGTTGGTTTTCTGGGAGGAACTAGCACAGATACGCAGTATTTT
CSVGFLGGTSTDTQYF